The rows below give T cell receptor beta chains drawn from one sample of a study of human T cells and chemical hapten exposure. Using its own MiXCR run on the RACE reads, TCRdb lists one record per CDR3 protein. This table holds 70,000 to 95,000 distinct CDR3 sequences, approximately 6.6% found once. The specimen was whole blood, collected in connection with sensitization to the hapten diphenylcyclopropenone (DPC). These receptor sequences come from a woman under 40 with alopecia areata. Some clones in this sample may be carry-over from other donors' samples. The CDR3 runs from the conserved cysteine through the conserved F or W. Fields, in order: clone size, V gene, J gene, D gene, CDR3 DNA, CDR3 protein. A D gene is named only where the DNA matches it firmly. Clone size is not always given. Where it is, it says once, few, many or a class for expanded clones.

clone_size: many
v_call: TRBV3-1
j_call: TRBJ2-3
d_call: -
cdr3_nt: TGTGCCAGCAGCCAAGAGGTCCCGGGGAGGACAGATACGCAGTATTTT
cdr3_aa: CASSQEVPGRTDTQYF

clone_size: -
v_call: TRBV12-3/TRBV12-4
j_call: TRBJ2-1
d_call: -
cdr3_nt: TGTGCCAGCAGTCTCAAAAGAAATGAGCAGTTCTTC
cdr3_aa: CASSLKRNEQFF

clone_size: few
v_call: TRBV6-5
j_call: TRBJ2-7
d_call: -
cdr3_nt: TGTGCCAGCAGTTACACAGGTGGGGGATTTTCCTACGAGCAGTACTTC
cdr3_aa: CASSYTGGGFSYEQYF

clone_size: few
v_call: TRBV12-3/TRBV12-4
j_call: TRBJ2-7
d_call: -
cdr3_nt: TGTGCCAGCAGCGTCGGGGCCTACGAGCAGTACTTC
cdr3_aa: CASSVGAYEQYF

clone_size: many
v_call: TRBV2
j_call: TRBJ1-6
d_call: -
cdr3_nt: TGTGCCAGCACCGACAGGCTCCAACCCCTCCACTTT
cdr3_aa: CASTDRLQPLHF

clone_size: many
v_call: TRBV5-1
j_call: TRBJ2-1
d_call: -
cdr3_nt: TGCGCCAGCAGCTTGGAGAGGGCGCGCGCAGGAAATGAGCAGTTCTTC
cdr3_aa: CASSLERARAGNEQFF

clone_size: few
v_call: TRBV29-1
j_call: TRBJ2-2
d_call: -
cdr3_nt: TGCAGCGTTGAAGGGGAGGCCGGGGAGCTGTTTTTT
cdr3_aa: CSVEGEAGELFF

clone_size: many
v_call: TRBV29-1
j_call: TRBJ1-1
d_call: TRBD1
cdr3_nt: TGCAGCGTCCGTCGCGGGACAGATGAAGCTTTCTTT
cdr3_aa: CSVRRGTDEAFF

clone_size: many
v_call: TRBV3-1
j_call: TRBJ1-1
d_call: -
cdr3_nt: TGTGCCAGCAGCCAAGAATATAGAGCGAACACTGAAGCTTTCTTT
cdr3_aa: CASSQEYRANTEAFF

clone_size: many
v_call: TRBV5-1
j_call: TRBJ2-5
d_call: TRBD2
cdr3_nt: TGCGCCAGCAGCATGGGGACTAGCGGACTCCCGGAGACCCAGTACTTC
cdr3_aa: CASSMGTSGLPETQYF

clone_size: many
v_call: TRBV30
j_call: TRBJ1-1
d_call: -
cdr3_nt: TGTGCCTGGTCCCTCGGGGGGTTGAACACTGAAGCTTTCTTT
cdr3_aa: CAWSLGGLNTEAFF

clone_size: few
v_call: TRBV6-1
j_call: TRBJ1-5
d_call: TRBD1
cdr3_nt: TGTGCCAGCAGTGGGGACAGGGTCGCTCAGCCCCAGCATTTT
cdr3_aa: CASSGDRVAQPQHF

clone_size: -
v_call: TRBV10-3
j_call: TRBJ2-1
d_call: TRBD2
cdr3_nt: TGTGCCATCCCCGTGGCGCCATGGAGGGGCCCGCATAGCGGGGGGCCCGAAGCTCACAATGAGCAGTTCTTC
cdr3_aa: CAIPVAPWRGPHSGGPEAHNEQFF

clone_size: few
v_call: TRBV6-5
j_call: TRBJ1-4
d_call: -
cdr3_nt: TGTGCCAGCAGTTACTCCCAGACAGCTAATAATGAAAAACTGTTTTTT
cdr3_aa: CASSYSQTANNEKLFF

clone_size: many
v_call: TRBV20-1
j_call: TRBJ2-7
d_call: -
cdr3_nt: TGCAGTGCTAACGGGCCTCTAGTCTACGAGCAGTACTTC
cdr3_aa: CSANGPLVYEQYF

clone_size: many
v_call: TRBV7-6
j_call: TRBJ1-1
d_call: -
cdr3_nt: TGTGCCAGCAGCTTGTTTGTGTCGAACACTGAAGCTTTCTTT
cdr3_aa: CASSLFVSNTEAFF

clone_size: many
v_call: TRBV20-1
j_call: TRBJ1-4
d_call: TRBD1
cdr3_nt: TGCAGTGCAAAAGATCAGGGGGCCTTACATGAAAAACTGTTTTTT
cdr3_aa: CSAKDQGALHEKLFF

clone_size: many
v_call: TRBV24-1
j_call: TRBJ2-1
d_call: TRBD2
cdr3_nt: TGTGCCACCAGTGACAGGACTAGCGGGGACAATGAGCAGTTCTTC
cdr3_aa: CATSDRTSGDNEQFF

clone_size: many
v_call: TRBV10-3
j_call: TRBJ2-3
d_call: TRBD1
cdr3_nt: TGTGCCATCAGTGAGGGGGACAGTACCACAGATACGCAGTATTTT
cdr3_aa: CAISEGDSTTDTQYF

clone_size: -
v_call: TRBV7-2
j_call: TRBJ2-2
d_call: TRBD1
cdr3_nt: TGTGCCAGCAGCTTGGACGACAGGGGGACCGGGGAGCTGTTTTTT
cdr3_aa: CASSLDDRGTGELFF

clone_size: few
v_call: TRBV11-2
j_call: TRBJ1-4
d_call: -
cdr3_nt: TGTGCCAGCAGCGATACGGGCCAAGGAGCCGAAAAACTGTTTTTT
cdr3_aa: CASSDTGQGAEKLFF

clone_size: many
v_call: TRBV12-3/TRBV12-4
j_call: TRBJ2-1
d_call: -
cdr3_nt: TGTGCCAGCAGTAGCCGCGAAGGCAGGGACTCCAGAAATGAGCAGTTCTTC
cdr3_aa: CASSSREGRDSRNEQFF

clone_size: many
v_call: TRBV20-1
j_call: TRBJ1-1
d_call: -
cdr3_nt: TGCAGTGCTAGAGGGACGGGCGCAGGGATAGACACTGAAGCTTTCTTT
cdr3_aa: CSARGTGAGIDTEAFF

clone_size: many
v_call: TRBV3-1
j_call: TRBJ1-6
d_call: -
cdr3_nt: TGTGCCAGCAGCCTAGCGGGGGGTAGGAATTCACCCCTCCACTTT
cdr3_aa: CASSLAGGRNSPLHF

clone_size: many
v_call: TRBV27
j_call: TRBJ1-1
d_call: -
cdr3_nt: TGTGCCAGCAGTTTCGGAGCAGGGGCGAATGAAGCTTTCTTT
cdr3_aa: CASSFGAGANEAFF

clone_size: many
v_call: TRBV20-1
j_call: TRBJ1-2
d_call: TRBD1
cdr3_nt: TGCAGTGCTGCAACAGACAGGGTTAACTATGGCTACACCTTC
cdr3_aa: CSAATDRVNYGYTF

clone_size: -
v_call: TRBV6-5
j_call: TRBJ1-5
d_call: -
cdr3_nt: TGTGCCAGCAGACCCGCCTACCGGGGGGATCAGCCCCAGCATTTT
cdr3_aa: CASRPAYRGDQPQHF

clone_size: many
v_call: TRBV3-1
j_call: TRBJ2-1
d_call: TRBD1
cdr3_nt: TGTGCCAGCAGCCTACGGGACAGGTACAATGAGCAGTTCTTC
cdr3_aa: CASSLRDRYNEQFF

clone_size: few
v_call: TRBV7-2
j_call: TRBJ2-3
d_call: -
cdr3_nt: TGTGCCAGCAGCTTTGGGACGGGGGAGGATACGCAGTATTTT
cdr3_aa: CASSFGTGEDTQYF

clone_size: -
v_call: TRBV2
j_call: TRBJ2-2
d_call: TRBD2
cdr3_nt: TGTGCCAGCAGTGATTTGGCGGGGGGAAACACCGGGGAGCTGTTTTTT
cdr3_aa: CASSDLAGGNTGELFF

clone_size: -
v_call: TRBV13
j_call: TRBJ1-2
d_call: TRBD1
cdr3_nt: TGTGCCAGCAGCTCATACAGGACAGGGGGTTATGGCTACACCTTC
cdr3_aa: CASSSYRTGGYGYTF